This T cell receptor (beta chain) comes out of a study of blood T cells in healthy people across ages. Study conclusions and caveats: Across samples, TCR beta diversity tracked strongly with naive T cell percentage. The lack of PBMC sorting stopped any conclusive naive versus antigen-experienced comparison.

V dropped 1 base and J dropped 0; count of bases not matched to a gene: 11. Germline loops: CDR1 SGHTA, CDR2 FQGNSA. CDR3 length equals 18 residues. This clonotype was seen a few times. Antigen unknown. Using a J-beta primer mix together with a sample-barcoded 5' primer, a second PCR was run for about 6 to 11 cycles. Every molecule of cDNA carried a tag from a template-switch adaptor with 12 random nucleotides. One entry per CDR3 protein results from TCRdb running MiXCR on the 5' RACE reads. The data hold 700,000 to 850,000 distinct CDR3 sequences, with under 40% observed a single time. The specimen was blood. The clonotype originates from a man between 18 and 35 years old in good health. The rearrangement links TRBV7-2 to TRBJ1-2, with TRBD1 matching 7 bases. The CDR3 nucleotides read TGTGCCAGCAGCTTAGAGCCCCCCGGGACAGTAGCTAACTATGGCTACACCTTC. This translates into CASSLEPPGTVANYGYTF.